Each of the 19 T cell receptor beta chains below was sequenced from the same sample in a study of T cells in pancreatic ductal adenocarcinoma. Selected pancreatic ductal adenocarcinoma patients had undergone surgery without neoadjuvant therapy. Clones were read by immunoSEQ multiplex PCR, and TCRdb kept only the in-frame ones, dropping some. The table has some 16,000 clones, around 91% seen once. Sequenced input: PBMCs. These receptors were collected from a human donor with pancreatic ductal adenocarcinoma.

The genes are TRBV9 and TRBJ1-2; possible D gene TRBD1, 5 bases. CDR1 SGDLS and CDR2 YYNGEE come from the germline V gene. V lost 0 bases and J 0 bases, leaving 15 bases between the germline ends. The CDR3 spans 17 residues. The CDR3 loop reads CASSVAGRGTPNYGYTF. CDR3 in DNA: TGTGCCAGCAGCGTAGCTGGGAGGGGAACACCTAACTATGGCTACACCTTC.

This clone was recorded only once. The chain links TRBV11-1 to TRBJ2-3; D might be TRBD1 or TRBD2, each matching 6 bases. This CDR3 has 15 residues. The germline V gene encodes CDR1 SGHAT and CDR2 FQDESV (reference sequence). V lost 5 bases and J lost 2, with 14 bases in between. CDR3 DNA: TGTGCCAGCAGCGTCAGGGGCGGGAACACAGATACGCAGTATTTT. Translation gives CASSVRGGNTDTQYF.

The CDR3 nucleotides are TGTGCCAGCAGCTATACAGGCTACACCTTC. Protein: CASSYTGYTF. The rearrangement uses TRBV6-1 and TRBJ1-2, with D unresolved. Germline assignment: CDR1 MNHNS and CDR2 SASEGT. Trimming shortened V by 6 bases and J by 8 bases, and 7 bases separated the two germline ends. CDR3 size: 10 residues.

The chain employs TRBV5-6 and TRBJ2-5, with D unresolved. The CDR3 is made up of 12 amino acids. V gave up 2 bases and J gave up 5 bases, with 7 bases separating them. Germline V gives CDR1 SGHDT, CDR2 YYEEEE. The CDR3 DNA reads as TGTGCCAGCAGCTTCGGAGACGAGACCCAGTACTTC. Its protein is CASSFGDETQYF.

The chain employs TRBV5-1 and TRBJ2-1; 7 positions match TRBD1. The germline V gene encodes CDR1 SGHRS and CDR2 YFSETQ. V dropped 0 bases and J dropped 3; count of bases not matched to a gene: 6. The CDR3 length is 16 residues. The DNA of the CDR3 is TGCGCCAGCAGCTTGGCGGGACAGTCTCGCTACAATGAGCAGTTCTTC. Translating gives CASSLAGQSRYNEQFF.

This rearrangement joins TRBV9 to TRBJ1-1, with a weak D call TRBD1 (5 bases). The CDR3 totals 14 residues. V was cut by 4 bases and J by 3 bases, with 13 bases left in between. Germline V gene sequence: CDR1 SGDLS, CDR2 YYNGEE. CDR3 protein: CASSSDLGDTEAFF. DNA for the CDR3: TGTGCCAGCAGCTCGGACTTGGGGGACACTGAAGCTTTCTTT.

The chain has TRBV4-1 and TRBJ2-7, with TRBD1 matching 9 bases. The germline V gene encodes CDR1 MGHRA and CDR2 YSYEKL. The CDR3 is 18 residues long. The junction had 15 bases not matched to a gene; V was cut back by 1 base and J by 5 bases. The CDR3 is CASSQVLGKITGGDEQYF. CDR3 nucleotide sequence: TGCGCCAGCAGCCAAGTCCTTGGGAAAATTACAGGGGGCGACGAGCAGTACTTC.

The chain carries TRBV25-1 and TRBJ1-1; 7 positions match TRBD1. The junction had 14 bases not matched to a gene; V was cut back by 3 bases and J by 1 base. This CDR3 is 18 amino acids long. Germline-derived CDR1 and CDR2 are MGHDK and SYGVNS. The CDR3 DNA reads TGTGCCAGCAGTGATCCCTTAAGACAGGGAAGGACGAACACTGAAGCTTTCTTT. It specifies CASSDPLRQGRTNTEAFF. Full variable domain (missing parts from reference TRBV25-1 and TRBJ1-1): EADIYQTPRYLVIGTGKKITLECSQTMGHDKMYWYQQDPGMELHLIHYSYGVNSTEKGDLSSESTVSRIRTEHFPLTLESARPSHTSQYLCASSDPLRQGRTNTEAFFGQGTRLTVV.

With regard to this clone: Mismatch with germline at one junction end may stem from a read error. The V call is TRBV7-8, the J call TRBJ1-2; 7 bases map to TRBD1. The CDR3 covers 17 residues. Germline assignment: CDR1 SGHVS and CDR2 FQNEAQ. The CDR3 region has the DNA TGTGCCAGCAACTTAGCGTACAGGGGACAAGCTAACTATGGCTACACCTTC. Protein product: CASNLAYRGQANYGYTF. Variable domain in full (rest from reference TRBV7-8 and TRBJ1-2): GAGVSQSPRYKVAKRGQDVALRCDPISGHVSLFWYQQALGQGPEFLTYFQNEAQLDKSGLPSDRFFAERPEGSVSTLKIQRTQQEDSAVYLCASNLAYRGQANYGYTFGSGTRLTVV.

V gene TRBV10-3 combines with J gene TRBJ1-5; TRBD1 aligns across 7 bases. Germline V gene data show CDR1 as ENHRY and CDR2 as SYGVKD. The CDR3 contains 13 residues. Trimming at V came to 10 bases and at J to 5 bases, leaving 8 bases not matched to a gene. CDR3 in amino acids: CATRRGDDQPQHF. Here the CDR3 DNA reads TGTGCCACGCGCAGGGGGGACGATCAGCCCCAGCATTTT.

This chain joins TRBV13 and TRBJ1-3; D perhaps matches TRBD1 (5 bases). Germline V lookup: CDR1 PRHDT, CDR2 FYEKMQ (reference sequence). V was pared by 5 bases and J by 4 bases, with 12 bases between. This CDR3 has 14 amino acids. CDR3 DNA sequence: TGTGCCAGCAGCCCGGACAAGGAAGGAAACACCATATATTTT. Protein sequence: CASSPDKEGNTIYF.

Notes on this clone: The junction departs from the called germline gene at one end, perhaps through a read error. The chain couples TRBV2 to TRBJ2-5, with D maybe TRBD1 (6 bases). The CDR3 runs to 16 residues. CDR1 and CDR2 (germline): SNHLY, FYNNEI. This chain's CDR3 is CASSDTIIFRDTDLDF. CDR3 DNA sequence: TGTGCCAGCAGTGATACCATAATATTCCGGGACACCGATTTGGACTTC.

The rearrangement uses TRBV13 and TRBJ1-1, with 7 bases fitting TRBD1. The CDR3 sequence is 16 residues long. The V gene end was trimmed by 1 base and the J gene end by 4 bases; junction bases not matched to a gene: 9. CDR1 and CDR2 from the germline V gene are PRHDT and FYEKMQ (reference sequence). CDR3 residues: CASSLATGSPVTEAFF. The CDR3 DNA is TGTGCCAGCAGCTTAGCGACAGGGAGTCCGGTCACTGAAGCTTTCTTT.

The chain recombines TRBV6-6 with TRBJ2-7; 8 nucleotides match TRBD2. The CDR3 consists of 15 residues. The germline gives CDR1 MNHNY, CDR2 SVGAGI (reference sequence). The V and J ends lost 0 bases and 3 bases, in that order; junction bases with no gene match: 4. The CDR3: CASSYSGGLGYEQYF. DNA of the CDR3: TGTGCCAGCAGTTACTCGGGGGGACTAGGCTACGAGCAGTACTTC.

This chain uses TRBV4-3 with TRBJ2-1; no clear D gene. The CDR3 covers 15 residues. The V and J ends lost 1 base and 2 bases respectively, with 9 bases between them. The V gene's germline CDR1 is LGHNA and CDR2 YSLEER. CDR3 region: CASSQGGGAYNEQFF. In nucleotides, the CDR3 is TGCGCCAGCAGCCAAGGCGGCGGCGCCTACAATGAGCAGTTCTTC.

The chain recombines TRBV20-1 with TRBJ1-2; 11 bases line up with TRBD1. The V gene end was trimmed by 1 base and the J gene end by 14 bases; junction bases not matched to a gene: 3. The germline CDR1 and CDR2 sequences are DFQATT and SNEGSKA (reference sequence). The CDR3 length is 11 residues. This CDR3 is CSARAGDRGTF. The CDR3 region has the DNA TGCAGTGCTAGAGCGGGGGACAGGGGGACCTTC.

The J gene is TRBJ1-4, the V gene TRBV28; 12 bases line up with TRBD1. Germline V gene sequence: CDR1 MDHEN, CDR2 SYDVKM. There are 14 residues in the CDR3. The V segment lost 5 bases and the J segment 10 bases; nucleotides outside the gene matches: 5. The CDR3 region has the DNA TGTGCCAGCAGTCCGGGACAGGGGGCTCCAAAACTGTTTTTT. This codes for CASSPGQGAPKLFF. The entire variable domain, with the rest obtained from reference TRBV28 and TRBJ1-4, is as follows: DVKVTQSSRYLVKRTGEKVFLECVQDMDHENMFWYRQDPGLGLRLIYFSYDVKMKEKGDIPEGYSVSREKKERFSLILESASTNQTSMYLCASSPGQGAPKLFFGSGTQLSVL.

The CDR3 loop is CASSLIGQGWNTEAFF. The CDR3 DNA sequence: TGTGCCAGCAGCCTTATAGGACAGGGCTGGAACACTGAAGCTTTCTTT. The V gene is TRBV9, the J gene TRBJ1-1; 8 positions match TRBD1. The V gene's germline CDR1 is SGDLS and CDR2 YYNGEE. V shed 4 bases, J shed 1 base, and the junction held 9 bases outside the gene matches. The CDR3 runs 16 residues.

This clone was picked up one time. This rearrangement joins TRBV28 to TRBJ2-1; D gene ambiguous. The CDR3 contains 14 residues. CDR1 and CDR2 from the germline V gene are MDHEN and SYDVKM. The V end was cut by 9 bases, the J end by 5 bases, with 17 bases between. Here the CDR3 reads CASSAVAADNEQFF. The CDR3 nucleotides are TGTGCCAGTTCGGCGGTGGCGGCCGACAATGAGCAGTTCTTC.